This T cell receptor (beta chain) was sequenced in a study of shared clonotypes between healthy human individuals. Method: immunoSEQ multiplex PCR; TCRdb's copy keeps in-frame clones and lacks some. The sample holds roughly 700,000 clones, less than 85% seen once. Germline CDR1 reads MDHEN; CDR2 reads SYDVKM. The CDR3 is 13 amino acids. Trimming removed 4 bases at V and 7 bases at J, with 10 bases between. This clonotype was obtained from a woman in her twenties or thirties in good health. Sequenced sample: memory CD4+ T cells sorted from blood. Indicated subset: CD45RA-negative fraction. The chain links TRBV28 to TRBJ1-4; TRBD1 might be the D (5 bases). CDR3 nucleotides: TGTGCCAGCAGTTCCCCACAGGTTGAAAAACTGTTTTTT. Translation gives CASSSPQVEKLFF.